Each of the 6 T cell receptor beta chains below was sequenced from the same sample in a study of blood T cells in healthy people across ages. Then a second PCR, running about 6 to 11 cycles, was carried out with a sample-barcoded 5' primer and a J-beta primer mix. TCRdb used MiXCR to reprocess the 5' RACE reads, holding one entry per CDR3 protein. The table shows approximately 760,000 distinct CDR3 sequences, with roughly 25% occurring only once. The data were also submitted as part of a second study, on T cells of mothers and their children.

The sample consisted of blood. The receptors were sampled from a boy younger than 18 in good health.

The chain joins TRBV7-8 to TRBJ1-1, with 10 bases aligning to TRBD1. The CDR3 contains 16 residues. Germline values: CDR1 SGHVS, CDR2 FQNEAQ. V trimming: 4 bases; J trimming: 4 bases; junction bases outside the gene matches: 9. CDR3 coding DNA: TGTGCCAGCAGCTACCCCTCGGGACAGGGGCTCACTGAAGCTTTCTTT. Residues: CASSYPSGQGLTEAFF.

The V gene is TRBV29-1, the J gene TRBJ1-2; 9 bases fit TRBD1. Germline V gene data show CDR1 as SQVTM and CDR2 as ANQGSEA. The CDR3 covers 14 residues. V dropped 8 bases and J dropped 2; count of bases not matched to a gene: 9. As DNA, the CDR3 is TGCAGCTTTTTACCGGGACAGGGAAACTATGGCTACACCTTC. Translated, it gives CSFLPGQGNYGYTF.

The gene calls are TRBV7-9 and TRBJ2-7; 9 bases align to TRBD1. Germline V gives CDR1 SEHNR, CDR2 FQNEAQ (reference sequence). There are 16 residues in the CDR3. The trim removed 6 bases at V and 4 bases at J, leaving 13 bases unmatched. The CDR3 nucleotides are TGTGCCAGCAGTTGGGCCCGGACAGGGGATTCTTACGAGCAGTACTTC. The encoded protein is CASSWARTGDSYEQYF. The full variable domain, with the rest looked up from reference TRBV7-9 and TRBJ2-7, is DTGVSQNPRHKITKRGQNVTFRCDPISEHNRLYWYRQTLGQGPEFLTYFQNEAQLEKSRLLSDRFSAERPKGSFSTLEIQRTEQGDSAMYLCASSWARTGDSYEQYFGPGTRLTVT.

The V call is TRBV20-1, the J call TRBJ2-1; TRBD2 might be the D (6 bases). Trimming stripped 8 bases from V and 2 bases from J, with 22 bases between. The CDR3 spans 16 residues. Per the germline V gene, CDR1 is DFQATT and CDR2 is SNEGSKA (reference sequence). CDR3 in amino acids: CSSNTHGGDPYNEQFF. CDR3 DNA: TGCAGTTCCAACACCCACGGGGGAGACCCCTACAATGAGCAGTTCTTC.

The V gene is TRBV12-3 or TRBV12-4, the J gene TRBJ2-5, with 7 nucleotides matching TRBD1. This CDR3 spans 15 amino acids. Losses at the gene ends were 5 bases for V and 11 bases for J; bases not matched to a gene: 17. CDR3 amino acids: CASSPDRVRWIEQYF. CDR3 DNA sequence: TGTGCCAGCAGTCCCGACAGGGTCCGGTGGATTGAGCAGTACTTC.

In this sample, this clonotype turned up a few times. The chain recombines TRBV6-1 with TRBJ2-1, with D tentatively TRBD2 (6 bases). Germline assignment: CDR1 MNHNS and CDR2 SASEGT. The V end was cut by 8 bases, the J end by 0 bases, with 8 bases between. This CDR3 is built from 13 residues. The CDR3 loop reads CASGTVSYNEQFF. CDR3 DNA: TGTGCCAGCGGGACTGTCTCCTACAATGAGCAGTTCTTC.